This T cell receptor beta chain was captured in a study of chemoradiotherapy in HPV16-positive cancers. The study, taken as a whole, reports: Non-HPV-specific T cells did not expand in tumors during treatment, whereas candidate HPV-specific clones and E7-related motifs did. Only a couple of HPV16-positive patients supplied the functional HPV-specificity definition. Better recurrence-free survival went with HPV-responsive T-cell expansion in HPV16-positive patients.

Repertoires were sampled repeatedly during chemoradiotherapy. Assay used: immunoSEQ multiplex PCR; TCRdb lists only in-frame clones, some missing. The table lists some 10,000 clones, approximately 90% of them singletons, with over 1.5% in the top ten. Turning to this clone: Antigen specificity is unknown.

This CDR3 comprises 14 residues. CDR1 is SGHTA, CDR2 FQGNSA, per germline. The V end lost 4 bases, the J end lost 9 bases, and 18 bases lay between the germline ends. The chain uses TRBV7-2 and TRBJ1-2; perhaps TRBD1 as D (6 bases). The specimen was blood, collected from a patient who underwent chemoradiotherapy. This TCR derives from a human donor with HPV-associated anogenital cancer. The CDR3 is CASSYDRSSYSYTF. CDR3 nucleotides: TGTGCCAGCAGCTACGACAGGTCCTCCTACAGCTACACCTTC.